This T cell receptor (beta chain) was sequenced in a study of T cell responses to AZD1222 COVID-19 vaccine. Recipients boosted at about 4 weeks or about 12 weeks are pooled. Profiling relied on immunoSEQ multiplex PCR, and the TCRdb table lists in-frame clones only, not all of them. The sample includes 95,000 to 100,000 clones, roughly 86% of them seen just once. Germline CDR1 and CDR2: SGHRS and YFSETQ. V lost 4 bases, J lost 7 bases, and 6 bases lay in between. The CDR3 is 11 amino acids. The clonotype comes from an adult who received the AZD1222 COVID-19 vaccine. The genes are TRBV5-1 and TRBJ2-4; D is undetermined. Sequencing used peripheral blood, obtained 28 days after the second AZD1222 dose. CDR3 residues: CASSDGNIQYF. For the CDR3, the DNA is TGCGCCAGCAGCGACGGGAACATTCAGTACTTC.